This T cell receptor beta chain was captured by sequencing in a study of regulatory T cells in long-lasting Graves disease. General study points: Gene preferences differed: TRBV28, TRBJ1-2, TRBJ2-5 in persistent cases.

V lost 5 bases and J lost 6; bases outside the gene matches: 5. The CDR3 spans 14 residues. In the case of this clonotype: Its antigen remains unknown.

HTBI primers from iRepertoire and Arm-PCR of CDR3 regions yielded the TCR beta libraries. In TCRdb, the multiplex PCR reads were re-called with MiXCR into one record per CDR3 protein. Among some 500,000 distinct CDR3 sequences listed, about 16% were seen once. Time point of the sample: newly diagnosed GD, antithyroid drugs for less than 3 months. There was RNA extracted from PBMCs, and the TCR library was made from it. The same specimen was also included in a second study, on T cells in Graves' hyperthyroidism and ophthalmopathy.

The sample in question was peripheral blood mononuclear cells (PBMCs), obtained at new diagnosis, from a patient treated with antithyroid drugs. The chain combines TRBV12-3 or TRBV12-4 with TRBJ1-5, with 9 positions matching TRBD1. The clonotype originates from a woman aged 40 to 65 with Graves disease. For the CDR3, the DNA is TGTGCCAGCAGTCCTACAGGGGGCAGTCAGCCCCAGCATTTT. It translates to CASSPTGGSQPQHF.